Given below is one TCR beta chain in context. There is no known antigen for this receptor. No much larger clone exists at a distance of one base, and base qualities are not known. The source of the sample is a study of T cell clonotyping in hematopoietic cell transplantation (dated by TCRdb to the early 2020s). About the investigation overall: Pretransplant samples from recipients were collected after cytoreduction. Recruitment of patients ran from late 2015 to early 2017, and follow-up continued until September 2020 or until death. A total of some 130 blood samples were collected in the study from a few dozen consecutive transplant recipients and their related donors. Points the paper makes about the study in general: The sample size was limited and the cells went unsorted, which meant the CD4 and CD8 repertoire contributions could not be told apart. A decrease in recipient TCR diversity was observed after transplant, and a progressive increase in pathologically expanded clonotypes was seen from day 30 to day 180. Inverse Simpson Index values from donors and from recipients before transplant predicted broader TCR repertoire diversity after transplant. Just a small fraction of recipient repertoires overlapped with donor repertoires, and more than 95% appeared de novo at the given depth.

The time point label here, explained by the study, means: recipient sample about 28 days before transplant, after cytoreduction. Blood from recipients was drawn roughly 28 days before transplant, then again at days 30, 100 and 180 after transplant. Using Nuclei Lysis Solution, genomic DNA was extracted from unfractionated peripheral blood mononuclear cells that were either fresh or cryopreserved. The immunoSEQ assay, a bias-controlled multiplex PCR using V- and J-specific primers, was used to amplify TCR beta CDR3 regions from genomic DNA. A proprietary barcode and Illumina adapter sequences were added to the CDR3 amplicons in a second PCR step. CDR3 libraries were sequenced on an Illumina MiSeq instrument. Per the authors' processing: immunoSEQ Analyzer 3.0 was used for export and quality control, with R Bioconductor and Immunarch used for downstream analyses. Only productive rearrangements in the normalized downsampled data set were used to calculate repertoire metrics. Pathologically expanded clonotypes were defined as those larger than 5 templates in the normalized cohort. The Inverse Simpson Index was used to measure repertoire diversity. CMV-specificity analyses were carried out on the non-normalized data set to capture all clonotypes. Sourced from immuneACCESS, this table was stored by TCRdb with only in-frame sequences that have V and J called. A share of the clones is absent; for the studies checked, an unresolved V gene accounts for under half, and the remainder has no known explanation. V and J calls and clone size follow that table, whereas D and trimming were derived from the DNA. This sample gives 7,000 or so clones in total; approximately 86% of them show up just once. The ten largest make up 3.6% of the sample.

The germline V gene provides CDR1 SGHAT and CDR2 FQNNGV. Cut back by 1 base and 4 bases, the V and J ends lie 10 bases apart. Its CDR3 holds 14 amino acids, cysteine through phenylalanine. CDR3 DNA only is kept here, 42 bases in frame from base 1. Source: peripheral blood mononuclear cells, taken before stem cell transplant. The chain couples TRBV11-2 to TRBJ1-2; no D gene can be assigned with confidence. This receptor was obtained from a man aged 30 to 45 with acute myeloid leukemia. Some clones in this sample may be carry-over from other donors' samples. The CDR3 in this case is CASSLVTESYGYTF. The nucleotide sequence reads as follows: TGTGCCAGCAGCTTAGTAACGGAGTCCTATGGCTACACCTTC.